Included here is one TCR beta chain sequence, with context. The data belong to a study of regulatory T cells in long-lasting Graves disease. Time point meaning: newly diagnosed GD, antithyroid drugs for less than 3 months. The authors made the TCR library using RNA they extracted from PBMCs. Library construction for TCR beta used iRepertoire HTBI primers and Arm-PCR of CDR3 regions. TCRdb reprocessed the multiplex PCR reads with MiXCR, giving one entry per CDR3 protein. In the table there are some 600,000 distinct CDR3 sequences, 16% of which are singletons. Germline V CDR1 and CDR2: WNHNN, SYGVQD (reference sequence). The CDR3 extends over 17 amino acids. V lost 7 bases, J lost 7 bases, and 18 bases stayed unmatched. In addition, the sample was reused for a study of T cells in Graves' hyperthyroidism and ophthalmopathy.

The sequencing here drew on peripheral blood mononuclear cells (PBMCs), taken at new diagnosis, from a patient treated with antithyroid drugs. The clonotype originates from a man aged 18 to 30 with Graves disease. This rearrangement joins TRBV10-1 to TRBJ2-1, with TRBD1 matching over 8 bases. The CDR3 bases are TGCGCCAGCATGAAGGGCGAACAGGGGGATCTTATGAATGAGCAGTTCTTC. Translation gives CASMKGEQGDLMNEQFF.